This T cell receptor beta chain was documented in a study of human T cells and chemical hapten exposure. Trimming took off 3 bases at V and 7 bases at J, with 9 bases between the two ends. Germline lookup yields CDR1 SQVTM and CDR2 ANQGSEA. There are 11 residues in the CDR3. Specified time point: pre-sensitization, week 0. Treatment reported: therapeutic diphenylcyclopropenone sensitization with weekly scalp DPC. TCRdb re-derived calls from the RACE reads in MiXCR, one entry per CDR3 protein. The sample shows nearly 110,000 distinct CDR3 sequences, roughly 12% of them seen only once. This clonotype was detected many times.

The starting material was whole blood, obtained in connection with sensitization to the hapten diphenylcyclopropenone (DPC). The chain is built from TRBV29-1 and TRBJ1-1; no clear D. The TCR sequence derives from a woman aged 45-59 years with alopecia areata. Some clones in this sample may be carry-over from other donors' samples. The DNA for the CDR3 is TGCAGCGTTGATGTAGCGGTTGAAGCTTTCTTT. Residues: CSVDVAVEAFF.